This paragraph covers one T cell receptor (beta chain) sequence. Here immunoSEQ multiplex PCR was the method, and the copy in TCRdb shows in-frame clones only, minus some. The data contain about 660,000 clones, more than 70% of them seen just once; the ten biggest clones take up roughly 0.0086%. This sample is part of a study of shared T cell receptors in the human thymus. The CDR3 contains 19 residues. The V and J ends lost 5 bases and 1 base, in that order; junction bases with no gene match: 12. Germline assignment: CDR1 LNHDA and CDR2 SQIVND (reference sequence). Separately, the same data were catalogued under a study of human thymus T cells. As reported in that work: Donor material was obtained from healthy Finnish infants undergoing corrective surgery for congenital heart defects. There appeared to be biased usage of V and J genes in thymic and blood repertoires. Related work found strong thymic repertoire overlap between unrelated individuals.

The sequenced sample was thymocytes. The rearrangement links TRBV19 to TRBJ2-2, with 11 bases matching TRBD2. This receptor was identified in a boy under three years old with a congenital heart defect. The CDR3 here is CASSEPGLAAGLNTGELFF. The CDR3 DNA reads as TGTGCCAGTAGTGAACCGGGACTAGCGGCGGGGCTGAACACCGGGGAGCTGTTTTTT.